A single TCR beta chain is shown here with its context. As yet, its antigen is unknown. The entry originates in a study of T cells in Graves' hyperthyroidism and ophthalmopathy. About the research overall: Initial diagnosis, before any treatment, was when peripheral blood was collected. Points from the study as a whole: Blood also showed most of the thyroid clonotypes that were expanded above 0.001.

Exclusion followed for patients with uncontrolled infection, other autoimmune disease, pregnancy or lactation. On the basis of clinical symptoms, serum thyroxine and TRAb, thyroid ultrasound and orbital computed tomography, diagnoses were made. Amplified regions were TCR beta CDR3 sequences from RNA transcripts. The HTBI primer set served for first-round RT-PCR of the TCR CDR3. TCRdb fed the multiplex PCR reads into MiXCR, producing one record per CDR3 protein. The data contain fewer than 350,000 distinct CDR3 sequences, 15% of them singletons. The V end was cut by 3 bases, the J end by 1 base, with 10 bases between. Germline V gene data show CDR1 as MNHEY and CDR2 as SMNVEV (reference sequence). The CDR3 is 14 residues long.

The J gene is TRBJ2-7, the V gene TRBV27, with D possibly TRBD1 on 5 matching bases. The clonotype comes from a woman aged 50 to 65 with Graves' hyperthyroidism that later progressed to Graves' ophthalmopathy. Sequencing was performed on blood. CDR3 residues: CASSLGRRSYEQYF. The CDR3 DNA follows: TGTGCCAGCAGTTTGGGGCGCAGATCCTACGAGCAGTACTTC.